The 14 T cell receptor beta chains listed next were all sequenced from one sample in a study of T cell repertoires in cytomegalovirus infection. TCRdb ran MiXCR on the reads and lists one entry per CDR3 protein. Found here are fewer than 950,000 distinct CDR3 sequences, 30% to 35% of them singletons; the top ten hold 12%. No antigens are known for them. The material was cultured CD8+ T cells from PBMCs, obtained from culture after CMV antigen stimulation. The source is a human donor in good health (CMV status not recorded). Some clones in this sample may be carry-over from other donors' samples.

This clonotype was seen repeatedly, ten times or more. At one end the junction does not follow the germline gene, possibly because of a read error. The chain joins TRBV7-9 to TRBJ2-7; possibly TRBD1 for D (5 bases). CDR1 is SEHNR and CDR2 is FQNEAQ in the germline V gene (reference sequence). There are 13 residues in the CDR3. CDR3 sequence: CASSLDSDYEQYF. As DNA, the CDR3 is TGTGCCAGCAGTTTAGACAGTGACTACGAGCAGTACTTC.

The CDR3 coding sequence is TGTGCCAGCAGCCCACAGCTACGGGGGGCCCAAGAGACCCAGTACTTC. It translates to CASSPQLRGAQETQYF. The chain couples TRBV7-1 to TRBJ2-5; maybe TRBD2 (7 bases). TRBV7-1 is assigned to the ORF class and has an uncertain function. The length of the CDR3 is 16 residues. The germline V and J ends were trimmed by 5 bases and 1 base, with 17 bases remaining between them.

As concerns this clonotype: This may be a read error, as it is one base from a much larger clone. The CDR3 DNA reads as TGTGCCAGCAGTGAAGTTTCTGTGGGACAGATCACAGATACGCAGTATTTT. Amino acid sequence: CASSEVSVGQITDTQYF. The chain combines TRBV6-1 with TRBJ2-3; 7 nucleotides align to TRBD1. The CDR3 runs to 17 residues. Looked up from germline, CDR1 is MNHNS and CDR2 is SASEGT. With V trimmed by 1 base and J by 2 bases, 9 bases remained unmatched.

CDR3 sequence reads: CASSFGSRSTDTQYF. The CDR3 nucleotides are TGTGCCAGCAGTTTTGGCAGCAGGAGCACAGATACGCAGTATTTT. The chain employs TRBV28 and TRBJ2-3; D gene unclear. The CDR3 loop spans 15 amino acids. Germline V gene lookup returns CDR1 MDHEN and CDR2 SYDVKM. The ends were cut back, 3 bases at V and 0 bases at J, with 10 bases in the middle.

In this sample, this clonotype turned up a few times. The chain employs TRBV24-1 and TRBJ2-2; the D is unclear. The CDR3 is made up of 12 amino acids. Trimming left V 5 bases short and J 6 bases short, with 6 bases between. Germline V gene lookup returns CDR1 KGHDR and CDR2 SFDVKD. The CDR3, as DNA: TGTGCCACCAGTGGGGGTTCCGGGGAGCTGTTTTTT. Amino acids: CATSGGSGELFF.

A few counts support this clonotype. The CDR3, as DNA: TGCAGTGCTAGAGATTATCGGGGAATGGATCAGCCCCAGCATTTT. Its protein is CSARDYRGMDQPQHF. V is TRBV20-1 and J is TRBJ1-5; D remains unclear. Germline V gene sequence: CDR1 DFQATT, CDR2 SNEGSKA (reference sequence). Trimming left V 0 bases short and J 5 bases short, with 14 bases between. The CDR3 has 15 amino acids.

This clonotype was seen only a few times. This chain links TRBV20-1 with TRBJ2-6; 9 nucleotides align to TRBD1. Unmatched junction bases numbered 24, after V lost 3 bases and J lost 0 bases. Germline assignment: CDR1 DFQATT and CDR2 SNEGSKA (reference sequence). This CDR3 is built from 23 residues. The CDR3 nucleotides read TGCAGTGCTAGGTTTTCCCCCGGGACAGGGTTTTCCCGCTGGCTCTCTGGGGCCAACGTCCTGACTTTC. Translated: CSARFSPGTGFSRWLSGANVLTF.

The gene calls are TRBV6-6 and TRBJ1-5; D not resolved. The V end lost 2 bases, the J end lost 0 bases, and 5 bases lay between the germline ends. The V gene's germline CDR1 is MNHNY and CDR2 SVGAGI (reference sequence). There are 14 residues in the CDR3. The CDR3 here is CASSYEVSNQPQHF. In nucleotides, the CDR3 is TGTGCCAGCAGTTACGAGGTTAGCAATCAGCCCCAGCATTTT.

This chain links TRBV6-2 or TRBV6-3 with TRBJ2-7; 9 nucleotides match TRBD2. The CDR3 totals 14 residues. The trim removed 6 bases at V and 2 bases at J, leaving 5 bases unmatched. CDR1 and CDR2 from the germline V gene are MNHEY and SVGEGT. In DNA, the CDR3 is TGTGCCAGCAGGGGAATAGCGGGGGCCTACGAGCAGTACTTC. As protein: CASRGIAGAYEQYF.

This chain connects TRBV12-3 or TRBV12-4 to TRBJ2-7, with TRBD2 as a possible D gene (6 bases). The CDR3 totals 14 residues. The ends were cut back, 8 bases at V and 5 bases at J, with 19 bases in the middle. CDR3 residues: CASGWGLGRNEQYF. The CDR3 DNA reads as TGTGCCAGCGGGTGGGGTCTAGGGAGGAACGAGCAGTACTTC.

The chain links TRBV7-9 to TRBJ2-5; perhaps TRBD1 as D (6 bases). The germline gives CDR1 SEHNR, CDR2 FQNEAQ (reference sequence). CDR3 length: 16 residues. With 2 bases removed from V and 2 bases from J, the gap between germline ends came to 15 bases. CDR3 loop: CASSLSAGEWQETQYF. The CDR3 DNA reads as TGTGCCAGCAGCTTAAGTGCAGGGGAATGGCAAGAGACCCAGTACTTC.

This chain joins TRBV12-5 and TRBJ2-2; TRBD1 agrees at 9 bases. CDR3 length: 16 amino acids. Germline CDR1 LGHNT, CDR2 FRNRAP. V lost 5 bases, J lost 3 bases, and 7 bases stayed unmatched. The CDR3 loop reads CASGATGGADTGELFF. The CDR3 coding sequence is TGTGCTAGTGGTGCAACAGGGGGCGCTGACACCGGGGAGCTGTTTTTT.

V gene TRBV12-3 or TRBV12-4 combines with J gene TRBJ1-1; D uncertain. The CDR3 loop spans 15 amino acids. The V end lost 3 bases, the J end lost 4 bases, and 15 bases lay between the germline ends. CDR3 nucleotide sequence: TGTGCCAGCAGTTTTGCCCCGCTGACTAGCACTGAAGCTTTCTTT. Encoded protein: CASSFAPLTSTEAFF.

The chain recombines TRBV4-1 with TRBJ2-5; possible D gene TRBD1, 5 bases. Between the trimmed V and J ends, which lost 0 bases and 1 base, there was a span of 6 bases. Looked up from germline, CDR1 is MGHRA and CDR2 is YSYEKL. There are 14 residues in the CDR3. The CDR3 DNA is TGCGCCAGCAGCCAAGAAGACAGCCAAGAGACCCAGTACTTC. It specifies CASSQEDSQETQYF.